This TCR beta chain was obtained from a study of T cells in Graves' hyperthyroidism and ophthalmopathy. Amplification targeted TCR beta CDR3 regions from RNA transcripts. Researchers ran a first-round RT-PCR on the TCR CDR3 using the HTBI primer set. TCRdb itself ran the multiplex PCR reads through MiXCR, one entry per CDR3 protein. The table includes about 270,000 distinct CDR3 sequences, 22% detected once. Clinical symptoms, serum thyroxine, TRAb, thyroid ultrasound and orbital computed tomography established diagnosis. Approximately 10 ml of fresh peripheral blood supplied the PBMCs. In this sample, this clonotype turned up a few times. Its antigen is still unknown. V gave up 0 bases and J gave up 1 base; unmatched junction bases: 12. From germline, CDR1 is DFQATT and CDR2 SNEGSKA (reference sequence). There are 19 residues in the CDR3. Findings and limits, study-wide: Most clonotypes expanded in thyroid above 0.001 were likewise present in blood.

The rearrangement joins TRBV20-1 to TRBJ2-5; 12 bases fit TRBD2. Sequences were obtained from blood. The sequence was collected from a man aged 30 to 45 with Graves' ophthalmopathy. The CDR3 here is CSAREGLGTSGRFQETQYF. The DNA for the CDR3 is TGCAGTGCTAGAGAAGGACTAGGTACTAGCGGGAGGTTCCAAGAGACCCAGTACTTC.